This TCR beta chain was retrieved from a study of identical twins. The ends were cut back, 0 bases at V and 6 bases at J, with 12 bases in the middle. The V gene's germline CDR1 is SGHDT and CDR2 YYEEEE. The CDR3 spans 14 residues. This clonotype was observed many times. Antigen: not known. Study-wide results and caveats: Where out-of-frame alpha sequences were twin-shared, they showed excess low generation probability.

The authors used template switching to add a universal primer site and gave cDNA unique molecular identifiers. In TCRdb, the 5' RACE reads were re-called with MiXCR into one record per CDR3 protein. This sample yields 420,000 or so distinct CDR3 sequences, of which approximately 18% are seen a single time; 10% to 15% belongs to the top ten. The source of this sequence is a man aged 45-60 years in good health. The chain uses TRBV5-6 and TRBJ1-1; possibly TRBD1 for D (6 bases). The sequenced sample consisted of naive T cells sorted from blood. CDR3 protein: CASSLVQGNAEAFF. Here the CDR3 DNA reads TGTGCCAGCAGCTTGGTCCAGGGGAATGCTGAAGCTTTCTTT.